This T cell receptor (beta chain) derives from a study of blood T cell repertoires in COVID-19. This CDR3 has 15 residues. Looked up from germline, CDR1 is ENHRY and CDR2 is SYGVKD. Trimming left V 2 bases short and J 1 base short, with 9 bases between. Authors' processing steps: Amplification of reference gene primers was used by the study to estimate nucleated cell counts. TCRdb's table, derived via immunoSEQ multiplex PCR, lists solely in-frame clones and lacks some. That table gives V, J and clone size, and the DNA gave D and trimming. The table includes about 200,000 clones, about 88% detected once.

This TCR was sampled from a middle-aged man with active or convalescent COVID-19. The material sequenced was peripheral blood. V and J are TRBV10-3 and TRBJ2-4; TRBD1 might be the D (6 bases). The CDR3 loop is CAISETGSAKNIQYF. CDR3 DNA sequence: TGTGCCATCAGTGAGACAGGGTCGGCCAAAAACATTCAGTACTTC.